This T cell receptor beta chain came from a study of CD8+ T cells in alopecia areata. This CDR3 is built from 17 residues. Trimming shortened V by 4 bases and J by 2 bases, and 21 bases separated the two germline ends. CDR1 is SGHRS, CDR2 YFSETQ, per germline. The sequencing template was cDNA reverse transcribed from extracted RNA. Clones were sequenced by immunoSEQ multiplex PCR, and TCRdb holds only the in-frame ones, with some missing. The table has fewer than 150,000 clones, roughly two fifths seen once; the top ten hold approximately 2.8%. This TCR derives from a human donor with alopecia areata. The source material was CD4+ T cells sorted from blood. The chain carries TRBV5-1 and TRBJ1-1; D gene ambiguous. CDR3 sequence (DNA): TGCGCCAGCAGCGTGGACCGAGGGTTAAGAGCCAACACTGAAGCTTTCTTT. It codes for CASSVDRGLRANTEAFF.